One sample yielded the 24 T cell receptor beta chains listed below, sequenced in a study of shared clonotypes between healthy human individuals. Sequenced by immunoSEQ multiplex PCR; TCRdb stores in-frame clones only, minus some. The data show 650,000 to 750,000 clones, with roughly 70% seen just once and less than 2% held by the top ten. What was sequenced was memory CD4+ T cells sorted from blood. The subset is: CD45RA-negative fraction. Source of these receptors: a woman under 40 in good health.

The V gene is TRBV30, the J gene TRBJ2-7; 8 bases align to TRBD1. Germline V gene lookup returns CDR1 GTSNPN and CDR2 SVGIG (reference sequence). J lost 4 bases, V lost 5 bases, and 1 base had no gene match. The CDR3 contains 11 residues. CDR3 sequence reads: CAWGQGYEQYF. DNA of the CDR3: TGTGCCTGGGGACAGGGTTACGAGCAGTACTTC.

The rearrangement links TRBV6-5 to TRBJ1-1; D call uncertain. Germline values: CDR1 MNHEY, CDR2 SVGAGI. The CDR3 consists of 13 residues. V was pared by 6 bases and J by 1 base, with 9 bases between. CDR3 sequence: CASSHRGNTEAFF. CDR3 nucleotides: TGTGCCAGCAGCCATCGGGGGAACACTGAAGCTTTCTTT.

This rearrangement joins TRBV13 to TRBJ2-7; TRBD2 agrees at 7 bases. The germline V gene encodes CDR1 PRHDT and CDR2 FYEKMQ (reference sequence). The CDR3 extends over 15 amino acids. After removal of 6 bases from V and 0 bases from J, the junction contained 8 bases not matched to a gene. As DNA, the CDR3 is TGTGCCAGCAGTAGTCTAGCGGAAAGCTCCTACGAGCAGTACTTC. This codes for CASSSLAESSYEQYF.

This chain connects TRBV11-2 to TRBJ2-3, with D perhaps TRBD2 (6 bases). This CDR3 spans 12 amino acids. Per germline, CDR1 SGHAT and CDR2 FQNNGV. V was clipped by 4 bases and J by 8 bases, with 10 bases between them. The CDR3, as DNA: TGTGCCAGCAGCTGGATGGAGGGTACGCAGTATTTT. This translates into CASSWMEGTQYF. Together with reference TRBV11-2 and TRBJ2-3, the CDR3 gives the full variable domain: EAGVAQSPRYKIIEKRQSVAFWCNPISGHATLYWYQQILGQGPKLLIQFQNNGVVDDSQLPKDRFSAERLKGVDSTLKIQPAKLEDSAVYLCASSWMEGTQYFGPGTRLTVL.

In this sample, this clone turned up a few times. V gene TRBV30 combines with J gene TRBJ2-7; D tentatively fits TRBD1 or TRBD2 (5 bases each). Germline V gene lookup returns CDR1 GTSNPN and CDR2 SVGIG (reference sequence). The CDR3 has 14 residues. V shed 1 base and J shed 0 bases, with 10 bases lying between them. The chain's CDR3 is CAWSGDGLSYEQYF. As DNA, the CDR3 is TGTGCCTGGAGTGGGGACGGCCTCTCCTACGAGCAGTACTTC.

V and J are TRBV28 and TRBJ2-7; maybe TRBD2 (7 bases). Germline assignment: CDR1 MDHEN and CDR2 SYDVKM. The CDR3 consists of 17 residues. V was trimmed by 4 bases and J by 7 bases, leaving 26 bases between them. CDR3 in DNA: TGTGCCAGCAGTTGGGAAACAGGGAGGGCAAGGAAAAGGGAGCAGTACTTC. Translated, it gives CASSWETGRARKREQYF.

The genes are TRBV27 and TRBJ2-6; a possible D gene is TRBD2 (6 bases). Trimming shortened V by 7 bases and J by 1 base, and 14 bases separated the two germline ends. This CDR3 spans 16 amino acids. Per germline, CDR1 MNHEY and CDR2 SMNVEV (reference sequence). This chain's CDR3 is CASIGRDRSGANVLTF. The CDR3 DNA reads as TGTGCCAGCATCGGGCGGGACCGATCTGGGGCCAACGTCCTGACTTTC.

This rearrangement joins TRBV5-1 to TRBJ2-6; D unresolved. CDR1 is SGHRS and CDR2 is YFSETQ in the germline V gene. The CDR3 contains 13 residues. V lost 5 bases and J 0 bases, leaving 3 bases between the germline ends. The CDR3 reads CASRASGANVLTF. The CDR3 DNA is TGCGCCAGCAGGGCCTCTGGGGCCAACGTCCTGACTTTC.

This chain uses TRBV7-9 with TRBJ1-1; D may be TRBD1 (6 bases). The V and J ends lost 7 bases and 3 bases respectively, with 15 bases between them. The CDR3 is 14 residues long. Germline values: CDR1 SEHNR, CDR2 FQNEAQ (reference sequence). The CDR3 sequence: CASKIAGTHTEAFF. The DNA for the CDR3 is TGTGCCAGCAAAATAGCCGGGACACACACTGAAGCTTTCTTT.

Ten or more counts support this clone. The gene calls are TRBV10-3 and TRBJ2-7; 7 nucleotides match TRBD2. Trimming at V came to 4 bases and at J to 13 bases, leaving 16 bases not matched to a gene. The CDR3 consists of 14 residues. Germline loops: CDR1 ENHRY, CDR2 SYGVKD. CDR3 protein: CAISGREGLAVSYF. CDR3 sequence (DNA): TGTGCCATCAGTGGCCGAGAGGGGCTAGCGGTCTCATACTTC.

This chain joins TRBV18 and TRBJ2-7; no clear D gene. This CDR3 is built from 12 residues. Germline V gene lookup returns CDR1 KGHSH and CDR2 LQKENI. V was trimmed by 5 bases and J by 3 bases, leaving 8 bases between them. The CDR3 DNA reads TGTGCCAGCTCATTCAGAGGCTACGAGCAGTACTTC. Amino acids: CASSFRGYEQYF.

This chain joins TRBV5-1 and TRBJ2-1; 9 bases align to TRBD2. There are 16 residues in the CDR3. Per germline, CDR1 SGHRS and CDR2 YFSETQ. Germline trimming cut 2 bases from V and 0 bases from J; bases unmatched to any gene: 3. The DNA for the CDR3 is TGCGCCAGCAGCTTTTATAGCGGGAGCTCCTACAATGAGCAGTTCTTC. It is translated as CASSFYSGSSYNEQFF.

This clone was seen a single time. The limits of the CDR3 on the DNA are not certain, so only TCRdb's listed CDR3 is given. This chain links TRBV15 with TRBJ1-1. Germline V gene sequence: CDR1 LNHNV, CDR2 YYDKDF (reference sequence). The CDR3 contains 15 residues when both ends are counted. Here the CDR3 reads CATSRGDRDFIFAFF.

V usage is TRBV5-1 and J usage is TRBJ1-1, with a possible D match to TRBD1 (6 bases). Per the germline V gene, CDR1 is SGHRS and CDR2 is YFSETQ. The germline V and J ends were trimmed by 4 bases and 1 base, with 8 bases remaining between them. CDR3 length: 13 amino acids. The CDR3 reads CASSIQGNTEAFF. The CDR3 DNA is TGCGCCAGCAGCATACAGGGGAACACTGAAGCTTTCTTT.

The genes are TRBV2 and TRBJ1-1; D not resolved. CDR1 is SNHLY and CDR2 is FYNNEI in the germline V gene. The CDR3 runs to 11 residues. V was shortened by 5 bases and J by 8 bases, with 9 bases between the two germline ends. The CDR3 sequence is CASSREGEAFF. In DNA, the CDR3 is TGTGCCAGCAGTCGAGAGGGAGAAGCTTTCTTT.

The chain employs TRBV4-1 and TRBJ1-1; the match to TRBD1 covers 8 bases. Trimming removed 3 bases from V and 5 bases from J; junction bases left unmatched: 8. The germline V gene encodes CDR1 MGHRA and CDR2 YSYEKL. The CDR3 loop spans 15 amino acids. The CDR3 DNA reads as TGCGCCAGCAGCCATGTTGGACAGGGCGGGACTGAAGCTTTCTTT. This sequence encodes CASSHVGQGGTEAFF.

The CDR3 DNA reads TGTGCCAGCAGCCGGGACAGCCGCCAAAGTCCGCTAGGCTACACCTTC. It yields the protein CASSRDSRQSPLGYTF. The chain recombines TRBV7-9 with TRBJ1-2, with TRBD1 matching over 7 bases. In germline, CDR1 is SEHNR, CDR2 FQNEAQ (reference sequence). The CDR3 extends over 16 amino acids. With V trimmed by 5 bases and J by 8 bases, 17 bases remained unmatched.

V gene TRBV30 combines with J gene TRBJ2-7; D not certain. CDR3 length: 16 residues. Trimming took off 2 bases at V and 6 bases at J, with 23 bases between the two ends. Germline-derived CDR1 and CDR2 are GTSNPN and SVGIG (reference sequence). CDR3 bases: TGTGCCTGGAGTCTCATCTTGACCGATAAAAGGCGCGAGCAGTACTTC. It is translated as CAWSLILTDKRREQYF.

The rearrangement uses TRBV6-4 and TRBJ1-2; 11 bases match TRBD1. Per the germline V gene, CDR1 is MRHNA and CDR2 is SNTAGT. V dropped 2 bases and J dropped 3; count of bases not matched to a gene: 5. This CDR3 comprises 16 residues. CDR3 region: CASSDTGQGAHYGYTF. Here the CDR3 DNA reads TGTGCCAGCAGTGACACCGGACAGGGGGCACACTATGGCTACACCTTC.

This clone appeared once. The chain combines TRBV4-1 with TRBJ2-2, with 8 bases aligning to TRBD1. The length of the CDR3 is 16 residues. V lost 5 bases, J lost 2 bases, and 7 bases stayed unmatched. Germline assignment: CDR1 MGHRA and CDR2 YSYEKL. In DNA, the CDR3 is TGCGCCAGCAGCAAGGACAGGGAGCCTAACACCGGGGAGCTGTTTTTT. This codes for CASSKDREPNTGELFF.

This clone has more than one count but fewer than ten. This rearrangement joins TRBV18 to TRBJ2-3; D unclear. Germline V gene lookup returns CDR1 KGHSH and CDR2 LQKENI. With 5 bases removed from V and 1 base from J, the gap between germline ends came to 4 bases. The CDR3 length is 12 residues. In DNA form, the CDR3 reads TGTGCCAGCTCAGGGCGCACAGATACGCAGTATTTT. It codes for CASSGRTDTQYF.

The chain carries TRBV5-1 and TRBJ2-5; 7 bases align to TRBD2. Germline V lookup: CDR1 SGHRS, CDR2 YFSETQ. V was clipped by 6 bases and J by 3 bases; unmatched bases: 5. The CDR3 loop spans 13 amino acids. CDR3 amino acids: CASNWGGEETQYF. CDR3 in DNA: TGCGCCAGCAACTGGGGGGGAGAAGAGACCCAGTACTTC.

The chain carries TRBV19 and TRBJ2-5; possible D gene TRBD1, 6 bases. The CDR3 is made up of 15 amino acids. V was clipped by 6 bases and J by 4 bases, with 18 bases between them. Germline lookup yields CDR1 LNHDA and CDR2 SQIVND (reference sequence). This chain's CDR3 is CASSISGVIGETQYF. In DNA form, the CDR3 reads TGTGCCAGTAGCATCTCAGGGGTCATCGGAGAGACCCAGTACTTC.

There are a few counts of this clone. The chain uses TRBV2 and TRBJ1-5; no definite D call. The germline gives CDR1 SNHLY, CDR2 FYNNEI. CDR3 length: 13 residues. The ends were cut back, 1 base at V and 4 bases at J, with 5 bases in the middle. CDR3: CASSEGGNQPQHF. The CDR3 DNA is TGTGCCAGCAGTGAAGGTGGGAATCAGCCCCAGCATTTT.